This T cell receptor (beta chain) was retrieved from a study of T-cell reconstitution after alpha-beta-depleted transplantation in children. Whole-study findings and limits: There were reportedly several hundred expanded graft clones from which alpha-beta T cells came about two months after transplant.

TCRbeta library construction was performed incorporating unique molecular identifiers. Each CDR3 protein is one row after TCRdb ran MiXCR on the PCR reads. The sample includes approximately 130,000 distinct CDR3 sequences, 8.5% to 10% of them seen just once. CDR3 length: 15 residues. V lost 4 bases and J 1 base, leaving 12 bases between the germline ends. The germline gives CDR1 SGHRS, CDR2 YFSETQ. This clonotype was picked up many times. Antigen: not known. Sequenced here: PBMCs, mostly from graft donor cells, sampled 180 days after TCRalphabeta/CD19-depleted stem cell transplant. The V gene is TRBV5-1, the J gene TRBJ1-5; D gene unclear. This clonotype was sampled from a girl under three years old who had a stem cell transplant for combined immunodeficiency, so the T cells may come from the graft donor. The CDR3 DNA reads TGCGCCAGCAGCCTAGACGGGTGGAGCAATCAGCCCCAGCATTTT. Translation: CASSLDGWSNQPQHF. The variable domain in full, completed from reference TRBV5-1 and TRBJ1-5, reads KAGVTQTPRYLIKTRGQQVTLSCSPISGHRSVSWYQQTPGQGLQFLFEYFSETQRNKGNFPGRFSGRQFSNSRSEMNVSTLELGDSALYLCASSLDGWSNQPQHFGDGTRLSIL.